Presented here are 24 T cell receptor beta chains from one specimen sequenced in a study of blood T cell repertoires in COVID-19 (dated by TCRdb to about 2020). Receptor libraries were prepared by the immunoSEQ multiplex PCR assay. This immuneACCESS table, as held by TCRdb, lists in-frame sequences with V and J called but not all clones. Of the missing ones, under half trace to an unresolved V gene in checked studies; the others have no known cause. The sample table lists about 440,000 clones, 70% to 90% of them with a count of one. The ten largest clones represent about 2.1% of the sample. Material: PBMCs or T cells enriched from blood (not recorded which). The receptors derive from a woman under 30 with acute COVID-19.

The genes are TRBV11-1 and TRBJ1-1, with D possibly TRBD1 on 5 matching bases. The CDR3 consists of 16 residues. The V end was cut by 3 bases, the J end by 4 bases, with 18 bases between. The germline V gene encodes CDR1 SGHAT and CDR2 FQDESV (reference sequence). The CDR3 spells CASSFQGAARGTEAFF. CDR3 in DNA: TGTGCCAGCAGCTTTCAGGGCGCAGCAAGGGGCACTGAAGCTTTCTTT.

The count of this clone is one. This chain uses TRBV29-1 with TRBJ2-3, with D perhaps matching TRBD1 (5 bases). The germline V gene encodes CDR1 SQVTM and CDR2 ANQGSEA. CDR3 length: 16 residues. The V end lost 0 bases, the J end lost 0 bases, and 13 bases lay between the germline ends. The CDR3 is CSVEDRYRGSTDTQYF. Written as DNA, the CDR3 is TGCAGCGTTGAAGATCGATATAGGGGTAGCACAGATACGCAGTATTTT.

In its sample, this clone was seen a few times. For the CDR3, the DNA is TGTGCCAGCAGCTTACAGTCCTCTGGAAACACCATATATTTT. The encoded protein is CASSLQSSGNTIYF. This chain connects TRBV7-2 to TRBJ1-3; no clear D gene. V lost 2 bases to trimming and J lost 0 bases, with 5 bases between them. The CDR3 is 14 residues long. CDR1 is SGHTA and CDR2 is FQGNSA in the germline V gene. Using reference TRBV7-2 and TRBJ1-3 for the parts outside the CDR3, the full variable domain is GAGVSQSPSNKVTEKGKDVELRCDPISGHTALYWYRQSLGQGLEFLIYFQGNSAPDKSGLPSDRFSAERTGGSVSTLTIQRTQQEDSAVYLCASSLQSSGNTIYFGEGSWLTVV.

This clone came up once. The gene calls are TRBV2 and TRBJ2-7, with 9 nucleotides matching TRBD2. This CDR3 has 17 residues. CDR1 is SNHLY and CDR2 is FYNNEI in the germline V gene. The V segment lost 6 bases and the J segment 4 bases; nucleotides outside the gene matches: 16. The CDR3 DNA reads as TGTGCCAGCAGGAGGTTAGCGGGAGAAAAGCAGAAATACGAGCAGTACTTC. Translating it yields CASRRLAGEKQKYEQYF. Based on the CDR3 plus reference TRBV2 and TRBJ2-7, the full variable domain is EPEVTQTPSHQVTQMGQEVILRCVPISNHLYFYWYRQILGQKVEFLVSFYNNEISEKSEIFDDQFSVERPDGSNFTLKIRSTKLEDSAMYFCASRRLAGEKQKYEQYFGPGTRLTVT.

V is TRBV12-3 or TRBV12-4 and J is TRBJ2-4, with D perhaps matching TRBD1 (5 bases). This CDR3 contains 13 residues. With 9 bases removed from V and 3 bases from J, the gap between germline ends came to 12 bases. This CDR3 is CASSRQNKNIQYF. CDR3 DNA sequence: TGTGCCAGTAGTCGACAGAACAAAAACATTCAGTACTTC.

V is TRBV19 and J is TRBJ1-6; D might be TRBD1 (5 bases). The germline V gene encodes CDR1 LNHDA and CDR2 SQIVND (reference sequence). V was pared by 0 bases and J by 10 bases, with 22 bases between. This CDR3 is 18 amino acids long. The CDR3 DNA sequence: TGTGCCAGTAGTATAGATCGGGGCAAGGGAGGCTACCAATCACCCCTCCACTTT. Its protein product is CASSIDRGKGGYQSPLHF.

V and J are TRBV28 and TRBJ1-2; D gene unclear. Germline assignment: CDR1 MDHEN and CDR2 SYDVKM. Trimming left V 4 bases short and J 6 bases short, with 12 bases between. This CDR3 is 13 amino acids long. CDR3 in amino acids: CASSWTHEDGYTF. The CDR3 DNA sequence: TGTGCCAGCAGTTGGACTCACGAGGATGGCTACACCTTC.

The chain joins TRBV9 to TRBJ2-1, with D perhaps TRBD1 (5 bases). Germline lookup yields CDR1 SGDLS and CDR2 YYNGEE. Trimming stripped 0 bases from V and 3 bases from J, with 10 bases between. The CDR3 is 15 amino acids. The CDR3 DNA follows: TGTGCCAGCAGCGTAGTACCAGGGAACTACAATGAGCAGTTCTTC. It specifies CASSVVPGNYNEQFF.

The chain links TRBV19 to TRBJ2-7, with D perhaps TRBD2 (6 bases). Germline V lookup: CDR1 LNHDA, CDR2 SQIVND (reference sequence). Trimming stripped 3 bases from V and 3 bases from J, with 12 bases between. The CDR3 spans 14 residues. This CDR3 reads CASSILPGGYEQYF. DNA for the CDR3: TGTGCCAGTAGTATCCTTCCCGGGGGCTACGAGCAGTACTTC.

V and J are TRBV18 and TRBJ2-7, with D perhaps TRBD1 (8 bases). The CDR3 totals 15 residues. Germline assignment: CDR1 KGHSH and CDR2 LQKENI. Trimming left V 3 bases short and J 2 bases short, with 14 bases between. The CDR3, as DNA: TGTGCCAGCTCACCTAAACAGGGGGGGACCTACGAGCAGTACTTC. Amino acids: CASSPKQGGTYEQYF.

The gene calls are TRBV4-2 and TRBJ2-7; D gene unclear. The length of the CDR3 is 14 residues. V lost 3 bases and J lost 0, with 9 bases in between. CDR1 LGHNA and CDR2 YNFKEQ come from the germline V gene. CDR3 in DNA: TGTGCCAGCAGCCAGGATAGGAGCTCCTACGAGCAGTACTTC. Translating it yields CASSQDRSSYEQYF.

This chain connects TRBV27 to TRBJ1-5, with TRBD1 matching 7 bases. The CDR3 runs 14 residues. Per the germline V gene, CDR1 is MNHEY and CDR2 is SMNVEV (reference sequence). Trimming took 5 bases from V and 7 from J; bases not matched to a gene: 8. This CDR3 is CASSLDRVGQPQHF. CDR3 nucleotide sequence: TGTGCCAGCAGTCTCGACAGGGTGGGGCAGCCCCAGCATTTT.

The table lists this clone with a few counts. The chain carries TRBV19 and TRBJ1-2; TRBD1 matches 10 bases. Germline lookup yields CDR1 LNHDA and CDR2 SQIVND (reference sequence). J lost 5 bases, V lost 7 bases, and 7 bases had no gene match. CDR3 length: 14 residues. CDR3 amino acids: CASTGTGDSYGYTF. The CDR3 bases are TGTGCCAGTACCGGGACAGGGGATTCTTATGGCTACACCTTC. Full variable domain (outside the CDR3, taken from reference TRBV19 and TRBJ1-2): DGGITQSPKYLFRKEGQNVTLSCEQNLNHDAMYWYRQDPGQGLRLIYYSQIVNDFQKGDIAEGYSVSREKKESFPLTVTSAQKNPTAFYLCASTGTGDSYGYTFGSGTRLTVV.

The chain has TRBV15 and TRBJ1-5; 8 bases are a match to TRBD1. The CDR3 has 16 residues. Trimming took 5 bases from V and 6 from J; bases not matched to a gene: 12. Germline V gene data show CDR1 as LNHNV and CDR2 as YYDKDF (reference sequence). The CDR3 nucleotides are TGTGCCACCAGCTCGATGGGAGGACAGGGAGGTCAGCCCCAGCATTTT. It is translated as CATSSMGGQGGQPQHF.

This clone was seen once. The CDR3 here is CASSQSTSGSYEQYF. The DNA of the CDR3 is TGCGCCAGCAGCCAATCGACTAGCGGTTCCTACGAGCAGTACTTC. The genes are TRBV4-1 and TRBJ2-7; 9 positions agree with TRBD2. The CDR3 is 15 amino acids. Germline V gene sequence: CDR1 MGHRA, CDR2 YSYEKL. J was trimmed by 1 base and V by 2 bases; bases with no gene match: 3.

In this sample, this clone turned up a few times. J is TRBJ1-2 and V is TRBV9; 9 bases match TRBD1. The ends lost 4 bases at V and 3 bases at J; junction bases unmatched: 7. Germline V gives CDR1 SGDLS, CDR2 YYNGEE. The CDR3 extends over 15 amino acids. CDR3: CASSKNRGRDYGYTF. The CDR3 nucleotides read TGTGCCAGCAGCAAAAACAGGGGGCGCGACTATGGCTACACCTTC.

The chain carries TRBV19 and TRBJ1-1, with D hard to call. CDR1 is LNHDA and CDR2 is SQIVND in the germline V gene (reference sequence). V lost 6 bases, J lost 0 bases, and 5 bases lay in between. The CDR3 consists of 12 residues. CDR3 nucleotides: TGTGCCAGTAGACAATTGAACACTGAAGCTTTCTTT. It encodes CASRQLNTEAFF.

The chain recombines TRBV12-3 or TRBV12-4 with TRBJ2-5; D gene uncertain. V lost 3 bases and J lost 1, with 6 bases in between. This CDR3 region has 13 residues. The CDR3 DNA follows: TGTGCCAGCAGTTTTGGTAGCCAAGAGACCCAGTACTTC. The encoded protein is CASSFGSQETQYF.

This clone occurred once. The rearrangement links TRBV5-4 to TRBJ2-2; 7 bases are shared with TRBD2. The ends lost 4 bases at V and 3 bases at J; junction bases unmatched: 9. The CDR3 consists of 16 residues. Germline loops: CDR1 SGHNT, CDR2 YYREEE (reference sequence). For the CDR3, the DNA is TGTGCCAGCAGCCTTCCGGGACTACGCGACACCGGGGAGCTGTTTTTT. It codes for CASSLPGLRDTGELFF.

The chain recombines TRBV9 with TRBJ2-7; 11 nucleotides line up with TRBD1. With 0 bases clipped from V and 4 bases from J, the junction kept 12 bases outside the gene matches. This CDR3 region has 18 residues. From germline, CDR1 is SGDLS and CDR2 YYNGEE. As DNA, the CDR3 is TGTGCCAGCAGCGTAGGTAATCGGCCGGGACAGGGGGGATACGAGCAGTACTTC. This gives the protein CASSVGNRPGQGGYEQYF.

In this sample, this clone turned up a few times. The V and J genes are TRBV5-4 and TRBJ2-3; 11 nucleotides line up with TRBD2. The CDR3 spans 15 residues. Germline lookup yields CDR1 SGHNT and CDR2 YYREEE (reference sequence). Germline trimming cut 1 base from V and 4 bases from J; bases unmatched to any gene: 2. CDR3 sequence: CASSLTSGSSDTQYF. The CDR3, as DNA: TGTGCCAGCAGCTTGACTAGCGGGAGTTCAGATACGCAGTATTTT.

The chain couples TRBV5-5 to TRBJ1-1, with 7 bases matching TRBD1. The CDR3 totals 15 residues. J gave up 1 base and V 0 bases, and 3 bases lay outside the gene matches. Germline CDR1 SGHKS, CDR2 YYEKEE (reference sequence). CDR3 in amino acids: CASSLVGQPNTEAFF. The CDR3 DNA follows: TGTGCCAGCAGCTTGGTGGGACAGCCGAACACTGAAGCTTTCTTT.

This clone was detected only a few times. The chain combines TRBV2 with TRBJ1-2; 10 positions match TRBD1. Germline-derived CDR1 and CDR2 are SNHLY and FYNNEI. This CDR3 has 13 residues. The V gene end was trimmed by 6 bases and the J gene end by 3 bases; junction bases not matched to a gene: 1. The CDR3: CASRTGGDYGYTF. In DNA form, the CDR3 reads TGTGCCAGCAGGACAGGGGGCGACTATGGCTACACCTTC.

The rearrangement joins TRBV6-5 to TRBJ1-4; 8 bases line up with TRBD1. CDR1 is MNHEY and CDR2 is SVGAGI in the germline V gene. V was clipped by 6 bases and J by 6 bases; unmatched bases: 6. There are 14 residues in the CDR3. Written as DNA, the CDR3 is TGTGCCAGCAGGTTCAGGGGGCGTTATGAAAAACTGTTTTTT. Residues: CASRFRGRYEKLFF.